The 32 T cell receptor beta chains given below trace back to one sample, sequenced in a study of vaccination effects on CD4 cells after COVID-19. Repertoires were generated with immunoSEQ multiplex PCR, while TCRdb's copy carries only in-frame clones and drops some. The sample lists 66,000 or so clones, roughly four fifths occurring once. Antigens for these TCRs are unknown. An approximately ten-day culture period preceded the isolation of CD4+ T cells. Either the BNT162b2 or mRNA-1273 vaccine was given to participants in two doses. The source was CD4+ T cells from PBMCs cultured without peptide, collected after COVID-19 vaccination. The receptor source for this set is a human donor who received a COVID-19 vaccine.

This chain links TRBV14 with TRBJ2-5; 7 bases agree with TRBD1. The trim removed 2 bases at V and 7 bases at J, leaving 1 base unmatched. CDR1 is SGHDN, CDR2 FVKESK, per germline. The CDR3 contains 12 residues. DNA for the CDR3: TGTGCCAGCAGCCAAAGGGGGCGGACCCAGTACTTC. Amino acid sequence: CASSQRGRTQYF.

The chain couples TRBV5-6 to TRBJ2-3; D call uncertain. CDR3 size: 15 residues. Per germline, CDR1 SGHDT and CDR2 YYEEEE. The V gene lost 2 bases and the J gene lost 0 bases, with 10 bases spanning the gap. The CDR3 DNA follows: TGTGCCAGCAGCTTACGGGTGTCTAGCACAGATACGCAGTATTTT. The encoded protein is CASSLRVSSTDTQYF.

Only one count was recorded for this clone. The J gene is TRBJ2-3, the V gene TRBV11-2; no clear D gene. Per the germline V gene, CDR1 is SGHAT and CDR2 is FQNNGV. Trimming pared 11 bases from V and 2 bases from J, leaving 14 bases between. This CDR3 comprises 13 residues. CDR3 protein: CALSGQFTDTQYF. The CDR3 DNA is TGTGCCCTCTCCGGGCAGTTCACAGATACGCAGTATTTT.

V gene TRBV29-1 combines with J gene TRBJ1-2; 7 bases agree with TRBD1. This CDR3 region has 12 residues. Germline CDR1 reads SQVTM; CDR2 reads ANQGSEA. With 2 bases clipped from V and 7 bases from J, the junction kept 4 bases outside the gene matches. The CDR3 DNA reads TGCAGCGTTGAAAGGACAGGCATTGGCTACACCTTC. It codes for CSVERTGIGYTF.

V usage is TRBV24-1 and J usage is TRBJ2-1, with 9 positions matching TRBD1. Germline CDR1 and CDR2: KGHDR and SFDVKD. The CDR3 extends over 16 amino acids. Trimming cost V 3 bases and J 2 bases; bases outside gene matches: 4. The CDR3 sequence: CATSDGRQGAYNEQFF. In nucleotides, the CDR3 is TGTGCCACCAGTGATGGAAGACAGGGGGCCTACAATGAGCAGTTCTTC.

J is TRBJ2-1 and V is TRBV5-1, with 13 nucleotides matching TRBD2. The CDR3 is 18 amino acids. J lost 3 bases, V lost 1 base, and 7 bases had no gene match. Germline CDR1 and CDR2: SGHRS and YFSETQ. Written as DNA, the CDR3 is TGCGCCAGCAGCTTGACTAGCGGGGGGGCCCAGGTCTACAATGAGCAGTTCTTC. It yields the protein CASSLTSGGAQVYNEQFF. Variable domain in full (rest from reference TRBV5-1 and TRBJ2-1): KAGVTQTPRYLIKTRGQQVTLSCSPISGHRSVSWYQQTPGQGLQFLFEYFSETQRNKGNFPGRFSGRQFSNSRSEMNVSTLELGDSALYLCASSLTSGGAQVYNEQFFGPGTRLTVL.

This clone was seen more than once but under ten times. The chain combines TRBV24-1 with TRBJ1-1, with D unresolved. Germline V lookup: CDR1 KGHDR, CDR2 SFDVKD. CDR3 length equals 11 residues. V shed 6 bases and J shed 5 bases, with 6 bases lying between them. The CDR3 loop is CATSSGTEAFF. The CDR3 nucleotides read TGTGCCACCAGTTCTGGGACTGAAGCTTTCTTT.

The chain uses TRBV24-1 and TRBJ1-3; 7 nucleotides line up with TRBD1. The CDR3 runs to 15 residues. Germline V CDR1 and CDR2: KGHDR, SFDVKD. With V trimmed by 3 bases and J by 1 base, 2 bases remained unmatched. The CDR3 spells CATSDPQGSGNTIYF. CDR3 DNA sequence: TGTGCCACCAGTGATCCACAGGGGTCTGGAAACACCATATATTTT.

This sequence joins TRBV28 and TRBJ1-6, with a tentative D call TRBD1 (5 bases). Germline V lookup: CDR1 MDHEN, CDR2 SYDVKM. The CDR3 spans 14 residues. The germline V and J ends were trimmed by 4 bases and 14 bases, with 18 bases remaining between them. CDR3 loop: CASSSGTLGMTLHF. CDR3 nucleotides: TGTGCCAGCAGTTCCGGGACGCTCGGGATGACCCTCCACTTT.

This clone was counted a single time. The rearrangement uses TRBV5-1 and TRBJ1-2; 7 bases map to TRBD1. CDR1 is SGHRS and CDR2 is YFSETQ in the germline V gene. There are 16 residues in the CDR3. With 4 bases clipped from V and 7 bases from J, the junction kept 16 bases outside the gene matches. CDR3 sequence: CASSHGRGPEGSGYTF. The CDR3 nucleotides are TGCGCCAGCAGCCATGGGAGGGGGCCCGAAGGGAGTGGCTACACCTTC.

This clone turned up a few times. The chain has TRBV4-2 and TRBJ2-1, with TRBD2 matching over 10 bases. The CDR3 contains 17 residues. J gave up 3 bases and V 3 bases, and 8 bases lay outside the gene matches. Germline assignment: CDR1 LGHNA and CDR2 YNFKEQ. This chain's CDR3 is CASSHFSSGGLYNEQFF. The CDR3 DNA is TGTGCCAGCAGCCACTTTTCTAGCGGGGGTCTCTACAATGAGCAGTTCTTC.

This chain uses TRBV30 with TRBJ1-2; no definite D call. This CDR3 comprises 15 residues. V dropped 3 bases and J dropped 2 bases, with 16 bases sitting between them. From germline, CDR1 is GTSNPN and CDR2 SVGIG (reference sequence). The CDR3 protein is CAWRRPGSSNYGYTF. CDR3 DNA sequence: TGTGCCTGGAGGAGACCGGGATCCTCCAACTATGGCTACACCTTC.

This clone was seen a single time. The V gene is TRBV6-5, the J gene TRBJ1-2, with D uncertain. The CDR3 is made up of 13 amino acids. Germline assignment: CDR1 MNHEY and CDR2 SVGAGI. Trimming removed 2 bases from V and 1 base from J, with 5 bases in between. DNA of the CDR3: TGTGCCAGCAGTTACAAAATTAACTATGGCTACACCTTC. Its translation is CASSYKINYGYTF.

The chain has TRBV24-1 and TRBJ1-1; D gene unclear. The germline gives CDR1 KGHDR, CDR2 SFDVKD. The ends were cut back, 1 base at V and 0 bases at J, with 11 bases in the middle. CDR3 size: 16 residues. The CDR3 here is CATSDFSGDLNTEAFF. In DNA form, the CDR3 reads TGTGCCACCAGTGATTTTAGCGGGGATCTGAACACTGAAGCTTTCTTT.

This chain connects TRBV29-1 to TRBJ1-1, with a tentative D call TRBD1 (5 bases). The CDR3 sequence is 15 residues long. CDR1 and CDR2 from the germline V gene are SQVTM and ANQGSEA. Trimming shortened V by 0 bases and J by 0 bases, and 11 bases separated the two germline ends. CDR3 DNA sequence: TGCAGCGTTGAAGAGTTCGGGGGGATGAACACTGAAGCTTTCTTT. Translating it yields CSVEEFGGMNTEAFF.

The chain couples TRBV6-5 to TRBJ1-1, with D perhaps matching TRBD1 (6 bases). The germline CDR1 and CDR2 sequences are MNHEY and SVGAGI. V dropped 7 bases and J dropped 3 bases, with 12 bases sitting between them. The CDR3 loop spans 13 amino acids. The CDR3 region has the DNA TGTGCCAGCAAACAGGGATCTTACACTGAAGCTTTCTTT. Its translation: CASKQGSYTEAFF.

CDR3 loop: CAWTADRNQPQHF. The DNA of the CDR3 is TGTGCCTGGACTGCGGACAGAAATCAGCCCCAGCATTTT. This sequence joins TRBV30 and TRBJ1-5, with D tentatively TRBD1 (6 bases). The germline CDR1 and CDR2 sequences are GTSNPN and SVGIG (reference sequence). The CDR3 is made up of 13 amino acids. V was cut by 4 bases and J by 4 bases, with 11 bases left in between.

In this sample, this clone turned up once. The genes are TRBV24-1 and TRBJ1-5; D gene uncertain. Trimming stripped 4 bases from V and 6 bases from J, with 15 bases between. The CDR3 sequence is 15 residues long. Germline values: CDR1 KGHDR, CDR2 SFDVKD. CDR3 region: CATSDPTSPGQPQHF. CDR3 nucleotide sequence: TGTGCCACCAGTGACCCTACCTCCCCAGGTCAGCCCCAGCATTTT.

A note on this clone: Other DNA sequences within the sample encode an identical CDR3. V and J are TRBV6-2 or TRBV6-3 and TRBJ2-2, with a possible D match to TRBD1 (5 bases). The V gene's germline CDR1 is MNHEY and CDR2 SVGEGT. Trimming cost V 0 bases and J 2 bases, with 7 bases left between them. The CDR3 runs to 15 residues. CDR3 DNA sequence: TGTGCCAGCAGTTACTCGGGGCTCAACACCGGGGAGCTGTTTTTT. Its protein is CASSYSGLNTGELFF.

The chain has TRBV5-1 and TRBJ2-3; 8 nucleotides line up with TRBD2. Losses at the gene ends were 8 bases for V and 0 bases for J; bases not matched to a gene: 5. This CDR3 contains 14 residues. CDR1 and CDR2 from the germline V gene are SGHRS and YFSETQ. CDR3 loop: CASKTSASTDTQYF. The CDR3 coding sequence is TGCGCCAGTAAGACTAGCGCGAGCACAGATACGCAGTATTTT.

This clone was detected a few times. The gene calls are TRBV19 and TRBJ2-7; weak D call: TRBD2 (6 bases). V lost 2 bases and J 4 bases, leaving 12 bases between the germline ends. Germline loops: CDR1 LNHDA, CDR2 SQIVND (reference sequence). The CDR3 runs 14 residues. CDR3 DNA: TGTGCCAGTAGTATACGGGTCGGAGGGTACGAGCAGTACGTC. Protein sequence: CASSIRVGGYEQYV.

This sequence joins TRBV9 and TRBJ1-1, with a weak D call TRBD1 (6 bases). This CDR3 region has 16 residues. V gave up 0 bases and J gave up 7 bases, with 19 bases separating them. Looked up from germline, CDR1 is SGDLS and CDR2 is YYNGEE. The CDR3 reads CASSVVGRGGTSEAFF. As DNA, the CDR3 is TGTGCCAGCAGCGTAGTGGGGAGGGGGGGGACAAGTGAAGCTTTCTTT.

V usage is TRBV15 and J usage is TRBJ1-4; D gene ambiguous. The germline V and J ends were trimmed by 3 bases and 14 bases, with 31 bases remaining between them. The CDR3 has 18 amino acids. Germline CDR1 LNHNV, CDR2 YYDKDF (reference sequence). This chain's CDR3 is CATSRGSGSHSLMKELFF. Here the CDR3 DNA reads TGTGCCACCAGCAGGGGGTCTGGATCCCACTCTCTAATGAAAGAGCTGTTTTTT.

The chain is built from TRBV6-5 and TRBJ2-3; 8 bases align to TRBD2. CDR3 length equals 15 residues. Per the germline V gene, CDR1 is MNHEY and CDR2 is SVGAGI. V lost 6 bases to trimming and J lost 1 base; unmatched junction nucleotides: 6. The CDR3 sequence is CASSDKAGGTDTQYF. The DNA for the CDR3 is TGTGCCAGCAGCGATAAAGCGGGGGGCACAGATACGCAGTATTTT.

V gene TRBV2 combines with J gene TRBJ2-4; D could derive from TRBD1 or TRBD2 (7 bases each). The germline gives CDR1 SNHLY, CDR2 FYNNEI. The CDR3 has 15 residues. The germline V and J ends were trimmed by 6 bases and 6 bases, with 18 bases remaining between them. CDR3 coding DNA: TGTGCCAGCAGCCAGGGGGAGGGACTTTCAAACATTCAGTACTTC. Translated, it gives CASSQGEGLSNIQYF.

The gene calls are TRBV5-1 and TRBJ1-5, with unresolved D. The V and J ends lost 0 bases and 0 bases respectively, with 7 bases between them. This CDR3 has 15 amino acids. CDR1 is SGHRS, CDR2 YFSETQ, per germline. CDR3 residues: CASSLAGDSNQPQHF. CDR3 in DNA: TGCGCCAGCAGCTTGGCCGGGGATAGCAATCAGCCCCAGCATTTT.

V usage is TRBV6-1 and J usage is TRBJ1-6, with a tentative D call TRBD1 (5 bases). Germline V gene data show CDR1 as MNHNS and CDR2 as SASEGT. CDR3 length: 16 amino acids. Trimming took 2 bases from V and 4 from J, leaving 12 bases between them. The CDR3 region has the DNA TGTGCCAGCAGTGAATGGTGGGGGAGGTATAATTCACCCCTCCACTTT. This translates into CASSEWWGRYNSPLHF.

V and J are TRBV18 and TRBJ2-2, with D unclear. Germline assignment: CDR1 KGHSH and CDR2 LQKENI. The ends were cut back, 4 bases at V and 7 bases at J, with 7 bases in the middle. There are 12 residues in the CDR3. The CDR3 is CASSQRDGELFF. The CDR3 DNA reads TGTGCCAGCTCACAAAGAGACGGGGAGCTGTTTTTT.

V and J are TRBV5-5 and TRBJ2-5; tentative D call: TRBD2 (6 bases). The CDR3 loop spans 17 amino acids. The V and J ends lost 4 bases and 3 bases respectively, with 22 bases between them. Germline V gene lookup returns CDR1 SGHKS and CDR2 YYEKEE (reference sequence). The CDR3 here is CASSGMVPGGGEETQYF. The CDR3, as DNA: TGTGCCAGCAGCGGTATGGTGCCAGGTGGAGGGGAAGAGACCCAGTACTTC.

The genes are TRBV18 and TRBJ1-1, with 8 bases fitting TRBD1. J was trimmed by 4 bases and V by 3 bases; bases with no gene match: 4. In germline, CDR1 is KGHSH, CDR2 LQKENI. The CDR3 length is 14 residues. CDR3 DNA sequence: TGTGCCAGCTCACCGGGACAGGAGAGCACTGAAGCTTTCTTT. Protein product: CASSPGQESTEAFF.

The chain couples TRBV5-1 to TRBJ2-4, with 10 bases aligning to TRBD1. CDR1 is SGHRS, CDR2 YFSETQ, per germline. The CDR3 loop spans 15 amino acids. With V trimmed by 4 bases and J by 6 bases, 7 bases remained unmatched. The CDR3 loop reads CASSAPGQGINIQYF. Written as DNA, the CDR3 is TGCGCCAGCAGCGCCCCGGGACAGGGGATAAACATTCAGTACTTC.

J is TRBJ1-5 and V is TRBV4-1; TRBD1 aligns across 9 bases. V shed 3 bases, J shed 1 base, and the junction held 7 bases outside the gene matches. The CDR3 totals 17 residues. Germline CDR1 reads MGHRA; CDR2 reads YSYEKL. In nucleotides, the CDR3 is TGCGCCAGCAGCCACGTGTGGACAGGGGTAAGCAATCAGCCCCAGCATTTT. Amino acid sequence: CASSHVWTGVSNQPQHF.